The 7 T cell receptor beta chains listed next were all sequenced from one sample in a study of blood T cell repertoires in COVID-19. Sequencing was performed with immunoSEQ multiplex PCR; in TCRdb, only in-frame clones are kept and a portion is missing. The profile shows around 270,000 clones, 75% to 90% of them singletons. The sequencing input was peripheral blood. Source of these receptors: a man aged 40-55 years with acute or convalescent COVID-19.

This chain joins TRBV12-3 or TRBV12-4 and TRBJ2-7; a weak D match, TRBD2 (6 bases). The CDR3 is made up of 13 amino acids. Trimming took off 6 bases at V and 4 bases at J, with 13 bases between the two ends. CDR3 bases: TGTGCCAGCAGCCCCGGGGGTCTATACGAGCAGTACTTC. This sequence encodes CASSPGGLYEQYF.

The chain couples TRBV5-1 to TRBJ1-6; the D gene is possibly TRBD1 (5 bases). Germline CDR1 SGHRS, CDR2 YFSETQ. The CDR3 runs to 14 residues. Trimming shortened V by 1 base and J by 8 bases, and 10 bases separated the two germline ends. The CDR3 region is CASSLYRGDSPLHF. The DNA for the CDR3 is TGCGCCAGCAGCTTGTATAGGGGCGATTCACCCCTCCACTTT.

V gene TRBV12-5 combines with J gene TRBJ1-1; 7 positions match TRBD1. Germline loops: CDR1 LGHNT, CDR2 FRNRAP. This CDR3 is built from 11 residues. V was pared by 11 bases and J by 4 bases, with 4 bases of the junction left unmatched. CDR3 DNA: TGTGCTTCGAGGGGGCGCACTGAAGCTTTCTTT. Protein sequence: CASRGRTEAFF.

V gene TRBV29-1 combines with J gene TRBJ2-6; maybe TRBD1 (6 bases). The germline gives CDR1 SQVTM, CDR2 ANQGSEA. The CDR3 extends over 20 amino acids. The V and J ends lost 6 bases and 2 bases respectively, with 29 bases between them. CDR3 nucleotide sequence: TGCAGCGTCGATCACCGGGACACTTCAACAACAACCCCTGGGGCCAACGTCCTGACTTTC. Its protein is CSVDHRDTSTTTPGANVLTF.

This clone came up a few times. This chain uses TRBV27 with TRBJ1-3; the D gene is possibly TRBD1 (5 bases). The CDR3 sequence is 15 residues long. With 0 bases removed from V and 0 bases from J, the gap between germline ends came to 6 bases. Germline CDR1 is MNHEY and CDR2 is SMNVEV (reference sequence). CDR3 sequence (DNA): TGTGCCAGCAGTTTATCCGGGGGCTCTGGAAACACCATATATTTT. Translating it yields CASSLSGGSGNTIYF.

This clone was picked up one time. The gene calls are TRBV2 and TRBJ2-1; the match to TRBD2 covers 9 bases. The V gene end was trimmed by 10 bases and the J gene end by 6 bases; junction bases not matched to a gene: 13. This CDR3 is 15 amino acids long. In germline, CDR1 is SNHLY, CDR2 FYNNEI. CDR3: CAIQRGDFSGNEQFF. The CDR3 nucleotides are TGTGCCATCCAGCGGGGGGACTTTTCGGGCAATGAGCAGTTCTTC.

The chain combines TRBV12-3 or TRBV12-4 with TRBJ1-6; D is unclear. V was cut by 7 bases and J by 7 bases, with 11 bases left in between. The CDR3 consists of 13 residues. The chain's CDR3 is CASTFESNSPLHF. DNA of the CDR3: TGTGCCAGCACCTTCGAAAGCAATTCACCCCTCCACTTT.